The 28 T cell receptor beta chains below come from one sample, sequenced in a study of T cell changes during pregnancy in multiple sclerosis. The repertoire was sequenced with immunoSEQ multiplex PCR; TCRdb's copy has only in-frame clones and lacks some. Of more than 30,000 clones in the sample, 85% to 90% are singletons; the top ten hold 0.56%. The sample was CD4+ T cells from peripheral blood mononuclear cells, taken before pregnancy. The origin of the receptors is a female donor with multiple sclerosis, enrolled in a pregnancy study.

This chain connects TRBV28 to TRBJ2-1; no clear D gene. V shed 6 bases and J shed 1 base, with 19 bases lying between them. CDR3 length equals 17 residues. Germline-derived CDR1 and CDR2 are MDHEN and SYDVKM. The CDR3 sequence is CASSSLGIASSYNEQFF. CDR3 bases: TGTGCCAGCAGCTCCCTCGGCATAGCTTCGTCCTACAATGAGCAGTTCTTC.

J is TRBJ2-1 and V is TRBV11-1, with TRBD1 matching over 9 bases. The CDR3 extends over 17 amino acids. V lost 5 bases and J lost 7; bases outside the gene matches: 15. CDR1 and CDR2 (germline): SGHAT, FQDESV (reference sequence). The CDR3 DNA reads as TGTGCCAGCAGCCTCCTTTTTGAGCGGACAGGGGCAAATGAGCAGTTCTTC. Its translation: CASSLLFERTGANEQFF.

V usage is TRBV28 and J usage is TRBJ2-2, with D possibly matching TRBD1 (6 bases). Trimming took off 4 bases at V and 9 bases at J, with 9 bases between the two ends. The germline gives CDR1 MDHEN, CDR2 SYDVKM. This CDR3 is 12 amino acids long. The CDR3 loop reads CASSSGQRELFF. The CDR3 region has the DNA TGTGCCAGCAGTTCCGGACAGAGGGAGCTGTTTTTT.

V is TRBV28 and J is TRBJ1-1; possibly TRBD1 for D (6 bases). Germline V lookup: CDR1 MDHEN, CDR2 SYDVKM. The V end lost 6 bases, the J end lost 5 bases, and 13 bases lay between the germline ends. The CDR3 has 13 residues. The CDR3 region is CASSRQGQTEAFF. The CDR3 DNA sequence: TGTGCCAGCAGCCGGCAAGGACAGACTGAAGCTTTCTTT.

The chain carries TRBV28 and TRBJ2-5; 9 bases are a match to TRBD2. The CDR3 spans 15 residues. Germline-derived CDR1 and CDR2 are MDHEN and SYDVKM. V dropped 5 bases and J dropped 4; count of bases not matched to a gene: 8. The CDR3 loop reads CASSDPGLAVETQYF. The DNA of the CDR3 is TGTGCCAGCAGTGACCCGGGACTAGCTGTAGAGACCCAGTACTTC.

The V and J genes are TRBV6-1 and TRBJ2-1; 12 bases map to TRBD2. The CDR3 has 16 amino acids. Germline CDR1 MNHNS, CDR2 SASEGT. Unmatched junction bases numbered 3, after V lost 4 bases and J lost 2 bases. CDR3 protein: CASSAGTSGPYNEQFF. DNA for the CDR3: TGTGCCAGCAGTGCCGGGACTAGCGGGCCCTACAATGAGCAGTTCTTC.

The chain employs TRBV7-9 and TRBJ1-2; the D is unclear. V lost 5 bases and J 2 bases, leaving 9 bases between the germline ends. This CDR3 is 13 amino acids long. Germline CDR1 reads SEHNR; CDR2 reads FQNEAQ (reference sequence). This CDR3 reads CASSRDTNYGYTF. CDR3 in DNA: TGTGCCAGCAGCCGCGACACGAACTATGGCTACACCTTC. Together with reference TRBV7-9 and TRBJ1-2, the CDR3 gives the full variable domain: DTGVSQNPRHKITKRGQNVTFRCDPISEHNRLYWYRQTLGQGPEFLTYFQNEAQLEKSRLLSDRFSAERPKGSFSTLEIQRTEQGDSAMYLCASSRDTNYGYTFGSGTRLTVV.

This clone was detected a few times. V gene TRBV4-2 combines with J gene TRBJ1-6; 7 nucleotides agree with TRBD1. The CDR3 is 14 residues long. CDR1 LGHNA and CDR2 YNFKEQ come from the germline V gene. The J segment lost 14 bases and the V segment lost 0 bases, leaving 7 bases of the junction unmatched. The CDR3 spells CASSQDLTGETLHF. In nucleotides, the CDR3 is TGTGCCAGCAGCCAAGACTTAACAGGGGAAACCCTCCACTTT.

This chain connects TRBV9 to TRBJ1-4; possible D gene TRBD1, 5 bases. Germline CDR1 reads SGDLS; CDR2 reads YYNGEE. V lost 4 bases and J lost 4, with 14 bases in between. The CDR3 has 15 residues. CDR3 protein: CASSPRSGGNEKLFF. For the CDR3, the DNA is TGTGCCAGCAGCCCACGCTCCGGGGGTAATGAAAAACTGTTTTTT.

The rearrangement joins TRBV6-5 to TRBJ2-7, with 10 bases that match TRBD2. Trimming took 2 bases from V and 3 from J; bases not matched to a gene: 4. The germline CDR1 and CDR2 sequences are MNHEY and SVGAGI. This CDR3 spans 15 amino acids. The CDR3: CASSYGPSGGYEQYF. The CDR3 bases are TGTGCCAGCAGTTACGGTCCTAGCGGGGGCTACGAGCAGTACTTC.

The CDR3 is CASSLAVNSPLHF. In nucleotides, the CDR3 is TGTGCCAGCAGCTTGGCGGTGAATTCACCCCTCCACTTT. The V gene is TRBV5-4, the J gene TRBJ1-6, with D hard to call. The CDR3 extends over 13 amino acids. Looked up from germline, CDR1 is SGHNT and CDR2 is YYREEE (reference sequence). Trimming left V 0 bases short and J 7 bases short, with 5 bases between.

The V gene is TRBV10-1, the J gene TRBJ1-5, with D tentatively TRBD1 (5 bases). V lost 0 bases to trimming and J lost 6 bases, with 6 bases between them. CDR3 length: 13 amino acids. Germline V gene sequence: CDR1 WNHNN, CDR2 SYGVQD (reference sequence). The CDR3 DNA reads TGCGCCAGCAGTGAGTCGGGGGGTCAGCCCCAGCATTTT. It yields the protein CASSESGGQPQHF.

The V call is TRBV4-1, the J call TRBJ2-2, with 8 bases lining up with TRBD2. Germline V lookup: CDR1 MGHRA, CDR2 YSYEKL. This CDR3 region has 16 residues. J gave up 3 bases and V 3 bases, and 6 bases lay outside the gene matches. The CDR3 region has the DNA TGCGCCAGCAGCCATGCTGGACTAGCCTACACCGGGGAGCTGTTTTTT. This gives the protein CASSHAGLAYTGELFF.

The J gene is TRBJ2-1, the V gene TRBV9, with D possibly TRBD2 on 5 matching bases. The V gene's germline CDR1 is SGDLS and CDR2 YYNGEE. This CDR3 has 15 amino acids. V dropped 4 bases and J dropped 0 bases, with 11 bases sitting between them. CDR3 bases: TGTGCCAGCAGCCTCGGGGTTAGCTCCTACAATGAGCAGTTCTTC. Encoded protein: CASSLGVSSYNEQFF.

This clone was seen only a few times. The chain is built from TRBV9 and TRBJ1-1; D is uncertain. Germline V gene sequence: CDR1 SGDLS, CDR2 YYNGEE. The V and J ends lost 4 bases and 4 bases respectively, with 11 bases between them. CDR3 length: 13 residues. For the CDR3, the DNA is TGTGCCAGCAGCTTGTCGGGGAGCACTGAAGCTTTCTTT. Encoded protein: CASSLSGSTEAFF.

This sequence joins TRBV9 and TRBJ1-2, with D possibly being TRBD1 (6 bases). CDR1 is SGDLS and CDR2 is YYNGEE in the germline V gene. Trimming removed 0 bases from V and 2 bases from J, with 8 bases in between. The CDR3 is made up of 14 amino acids. The DNA of the CDR3 is TGTGCCAGCAGCGTAGATACAGGGAACTATGGCTACACCTTC. Protein sequence: CASSVDTGNYGYTF.

The rearrangement joins TRBV6-5 to TRBJ1-3; D remains ambiguous. Trimming shortened V by 10 bases and J by 0 bases, and 10 bases separated the two germline ends. Germline-derived CDR1 and CDR2 are MNHEY and SVGAGI. The CDR3 covers 13 residues. CDR3 sequence (DNA): TGTGCCACCTTTCGGAGCTCTGGAAACACCATATATTTT. Amino acids: CATFRSSGNTIYF.

The chain has TRBV7-3 and TRBJ1-2, with 9 bases aligning to TRBD1. This CDR3 is 14 amino acids long. The junction had 11 bases not matched to a gene; V was cut back by 5 bases and J by 10 bases. Germline V gene data show CDR1 as SGHTA and CDR2 as FQGTGA. The CDR3 loop is CASSETRTGAAYTF. For the CDR3, the DNA is TGTGCCAGCAGCGAGACAAGGACAGGGGCGGCCTACACCTTC.

The gene calls are TRBV10-3 and TRBJ2-7; D not certain. The germline V and J ends were trimmed by 5 bases and 0 bases, with 14 bases remaining between them. The CDR3 is 15 amino acids. The germline V gene encodes CDR1 ENHRY and CDR2 SYGVKD. The DNA of the CDR3 is TGTGCCATCAGTACACGACTCACGAGCTCCTACGAGCAGTACTTC. Its protein is CAISTRLTSSYEQYF.

The rearrangement uses TRBV9 and TRBJ2-4; 7 bases map to TRBD2. V was clipped by 4 bases and J by 6 bases; unmatched bases: 19. This CDR3 spans 18 amino acids. The germline V gene has CDR1 SGDLS and CDR2 YYNGEE. The CDR3 coding sequence is TGTGCCAGCAGCCCCCCAAGGGAGGGGATGGCCCAAGGAAACATTCAGTACTTC. Translation gives CASSPPREGMAQGNIQYF. The full variable domain, rest sourced from reference TRBV9 and TRBJ2-4, is DSGVTQTPKHLITATGQRVTLRCSPRSGDLSVYWYQQSLDQGLQFLIQYYNGEERAKGNILERFSAQQFPDLHSELNLSSLELGDSALYFCASSPPREGMAQGNIQYFGAGTRLSVL.

CDR3: CAWSMNGRNTIYF. The CDR3 coding sequence is TGTGCCTGGAGTATGAACGGTAGAAACACCATATATTTT. The chain employs TRBV30 and TRBJ1-3; no clear D. The CDR3 contains 13 residues. Trimming removed 2 bases from V and 5 bases from J, with 10 bases in between. Germline V gene lookup returns CDR1 GTSNPN and CDR2 SVGIG (reference sequence).

The CDR3: CASSFGAGSAPQHF. The CDR3 DNA reads TGTGCCAGCAGTTTCGGTGCCGGTAGTGCGCCCCAGCATTTT. The rearrangement uses TRBV6-5 and TRBJ1-5; D not resolved. This CDR3 has 14 amino acids. Trimming pared 4 bases from V and 9 bases from J, leaving 16 bases between. Germline V gene lookup returns CDR1 MNHEY and CDR2 SVGAGI.

The V and J genes are TRBV7-3 and TRBJ1-4, with D perhaps TRBD1 (6 bases). This CDR3 has 15 amino acids. Trimming removed 5 bases from V and 10 bases from J, with 20 bases in between. Germline lookup yields CDR1 SGHTA and CDR2 FQGTGA. CDR3 in amino acids: CASSPGGGGGGKLFF. The CDR3 DNA sequence: TGTGCCAGCAGCCCAGGAGGCGGGGGCGGGGGAAAACTGTTTTTT.

V usage is TRBV7-2 and J usage is TRBJ2-7, with 7 bases matching TRBD1. The V and J ends lost 5 bases and 3 bases, in that order; junction bases with no gene match: 13. Germline lookup yields CDR1 SGHTA and CDR2 FQGNSA. CDR3 length: 16 residues. The CDR3: CASSARGSGGDYEQYF. CDR3 nucleotide sequence: TGTGCCAGCAGCGCCAGGGGGTCAGGCGGCGACTACGAGCAGTACTTC.

This clone was recorded only once. The chain recombines TRBV7-2 with TRBJ2-3; 10 bases fit TRBD1. After removal of 5 bases from V and 4 bases from J, the junction contained 6 bases not matched to a gene. This CDR3 is built from 15 residues. Germline V gives CDR1 SGHTA, CDR2 FQGNSA. The CDR3 bases are TGTGCCAGCAGCATCCTGACAGGGGGCGCAGATACGCAGTATTTT. Translating it yields CASSILTGGADTQYF.

J is TRBJ2-3 and V is TRBV7-3; possibly TRBD1 for D (6 bases). V was clipped by 4 bases and J by 1 base, with 12 bases between them. Germline values: CDR1 SGHTA, CDR2 FQGTGA. CDR3 length equals 15 residues. The chain's CDR3 is CASSSTGHRTDTQYF. CDR3 nucleotides: TGTGCCAGCAGCTCCACGGGACACCGCACAGATACGCAGTATTTT.

CDR3 sequence (DNA): TGTGCCAGCAGTAGCGGGCAAGAGACCCAGTACTTC. Protein sequence: CASSSGQETQYF. The chain joins TRBV28 to TRBJ2-5; D is possibly TRBD2 (6 bases). In germline, CDR1 is MDHEN, CDR2 SYDVKM. This CDR3 comprises 12 residues. The ends were cut back, 5 bases at V and 2 bases at J, with 6 bases in the middle.

A word on this clone: This same CDR3 is encoded by further DNA sequences in the sample. J is TRBJ1-1 and V is TRBV29-1, with a possible D match to TRBD1 (6 bases). The V gene's germline CDR1 is SQVTM and CDR2 ANQGSEA. The CDR3 totals 14 residues. Trimming took off 6 bases at V and 2 bases at J, with 16 bases between the two ends. Here the CDR3 reads CSVGETGPNTEAFF. The CDR3 DNA sequence: TGCAGCGTGGGGGAGACAGGCCCTAACACTGAAGCTTTCTTT.